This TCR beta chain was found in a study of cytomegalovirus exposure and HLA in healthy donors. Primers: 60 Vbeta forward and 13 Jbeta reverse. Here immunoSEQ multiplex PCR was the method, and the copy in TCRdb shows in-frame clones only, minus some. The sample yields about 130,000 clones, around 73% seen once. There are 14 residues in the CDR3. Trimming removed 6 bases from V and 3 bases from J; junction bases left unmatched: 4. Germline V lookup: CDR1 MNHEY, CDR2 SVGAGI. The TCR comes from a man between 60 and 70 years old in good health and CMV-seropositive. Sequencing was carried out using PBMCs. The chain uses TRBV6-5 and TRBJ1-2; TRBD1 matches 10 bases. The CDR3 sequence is CASSWTGGHYGYTF. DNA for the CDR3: TGTGCCAGCAGCTGGACAGGGGGGCACTATGGCTACACCTTC.